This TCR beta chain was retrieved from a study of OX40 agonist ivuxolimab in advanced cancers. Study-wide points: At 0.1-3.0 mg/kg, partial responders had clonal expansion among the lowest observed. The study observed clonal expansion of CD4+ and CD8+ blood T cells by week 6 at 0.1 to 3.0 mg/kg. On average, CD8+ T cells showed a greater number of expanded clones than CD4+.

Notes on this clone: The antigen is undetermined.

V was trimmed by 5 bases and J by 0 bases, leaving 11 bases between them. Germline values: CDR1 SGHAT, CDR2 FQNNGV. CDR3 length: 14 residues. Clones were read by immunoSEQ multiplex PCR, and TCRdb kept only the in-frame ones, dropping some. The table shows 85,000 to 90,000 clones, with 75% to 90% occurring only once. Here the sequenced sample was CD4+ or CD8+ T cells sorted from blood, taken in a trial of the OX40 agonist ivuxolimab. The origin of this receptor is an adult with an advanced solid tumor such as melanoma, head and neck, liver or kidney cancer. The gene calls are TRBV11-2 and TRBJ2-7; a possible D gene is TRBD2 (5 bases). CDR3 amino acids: CASSQDTSSYEQYF. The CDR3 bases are TGTGCCAGCAGCCAAGACACTAGCTCCTACGAGCAGTACTTC.